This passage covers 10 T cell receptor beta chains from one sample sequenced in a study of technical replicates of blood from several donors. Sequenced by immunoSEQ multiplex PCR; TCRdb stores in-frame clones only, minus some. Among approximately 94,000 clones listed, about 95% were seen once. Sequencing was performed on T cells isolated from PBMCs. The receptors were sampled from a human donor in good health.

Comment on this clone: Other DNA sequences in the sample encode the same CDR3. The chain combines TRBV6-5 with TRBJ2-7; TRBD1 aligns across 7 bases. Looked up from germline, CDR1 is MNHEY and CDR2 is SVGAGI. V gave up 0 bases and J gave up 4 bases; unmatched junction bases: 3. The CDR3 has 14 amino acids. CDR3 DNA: TGTGCCAGCAGTTACTCGGGGACAGCATACGAGCAGTACTTC. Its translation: CASSYSGTAYEQYF.

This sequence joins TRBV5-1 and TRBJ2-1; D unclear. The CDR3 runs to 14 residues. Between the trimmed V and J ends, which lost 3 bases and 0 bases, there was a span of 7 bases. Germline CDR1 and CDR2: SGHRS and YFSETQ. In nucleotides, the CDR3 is TGCGCCAGCAGCTACAGCAGCTCCTACAATGAGCAGTTCTTC. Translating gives CASSYSSSYNEQFF. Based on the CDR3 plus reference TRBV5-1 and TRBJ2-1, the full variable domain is KAGVTQTPRYLIKTRGQQVTLSCSPISGHRSVSWYQQTPGQGLQFLFEYFSETQRNKGNFPGRFSGRQFSNSRSEMNVSTLELGDSALYLCASSYSSSYNEQFFGPGTRLTVL.

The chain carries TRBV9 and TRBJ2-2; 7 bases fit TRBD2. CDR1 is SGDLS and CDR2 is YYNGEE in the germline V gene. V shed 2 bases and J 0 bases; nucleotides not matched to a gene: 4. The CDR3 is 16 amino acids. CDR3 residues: CASSVRGDANTGELFF. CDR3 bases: TGTGCCAGCAGCGTTCGGGGGGATGCGAACACCGGGGAGCTGTTTTTT.

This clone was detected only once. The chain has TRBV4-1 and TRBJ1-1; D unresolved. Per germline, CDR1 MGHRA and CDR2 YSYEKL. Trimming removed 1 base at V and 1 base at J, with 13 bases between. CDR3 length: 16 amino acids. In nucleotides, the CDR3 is TGCGCCAGCAGCCAAGGCAAGAACGGTTGGAACACTGAAGCTTTCTTT. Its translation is CASSQGKNGWNTEAFF.

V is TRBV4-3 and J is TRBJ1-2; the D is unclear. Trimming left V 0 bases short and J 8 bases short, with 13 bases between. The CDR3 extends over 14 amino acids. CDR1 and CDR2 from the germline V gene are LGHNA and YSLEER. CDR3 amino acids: CASSQESAERGYTF. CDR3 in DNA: TGCGCCAGCAGCCAAGAAAGCGCCGAGCGAGGCTACACCTTC.

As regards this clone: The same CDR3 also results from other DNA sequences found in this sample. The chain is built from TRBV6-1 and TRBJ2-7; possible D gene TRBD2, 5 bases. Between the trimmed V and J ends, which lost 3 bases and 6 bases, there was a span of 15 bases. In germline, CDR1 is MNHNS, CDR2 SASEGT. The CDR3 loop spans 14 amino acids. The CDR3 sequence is CASSEAREIGEQYF. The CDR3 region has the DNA TGTGCCAGCAGTGAGGCAAGGGAGATTGGCGAGCAGTACTTC.

In DNA form, the CDR3 reads TGTGCCAGCAGCTTAAGCGGGACCATTGTTAGCACAGATACGCAGTATTTT. Translation: CASSLSGTIVSTDTQYF. The chain is built from TRBV13 and TRBJ2-3, with 7 bases that match TRBD2. The CDR3 consists of 17 residues. The germline gives CDR1 PRHDT, CDR2 FYEKMQ (reference sequence). The junction had 8 bases not matched to a gene; V was cut back by 2 bases and J by 0 bases.

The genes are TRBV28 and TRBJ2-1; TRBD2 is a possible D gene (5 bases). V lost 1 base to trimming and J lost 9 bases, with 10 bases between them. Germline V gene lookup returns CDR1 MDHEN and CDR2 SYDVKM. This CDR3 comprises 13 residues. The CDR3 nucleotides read TGTGCCAGCAGTTTATTAGAGGGCGGTGAGCAGTTCTTC. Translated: CASSLLEGGEQFF.

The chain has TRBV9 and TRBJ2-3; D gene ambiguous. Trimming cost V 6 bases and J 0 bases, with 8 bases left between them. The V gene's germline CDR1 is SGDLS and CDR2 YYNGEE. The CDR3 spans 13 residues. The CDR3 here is CASTELSTDTQYF. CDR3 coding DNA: TGTGCCAGCACTGAGCTTAGCACAGATACGCAGTATTTT.

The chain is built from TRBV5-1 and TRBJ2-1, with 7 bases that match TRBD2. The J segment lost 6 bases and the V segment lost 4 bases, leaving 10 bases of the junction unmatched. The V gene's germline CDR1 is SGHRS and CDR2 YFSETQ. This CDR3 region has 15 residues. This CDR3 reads CASSRSGIWGNEQFF. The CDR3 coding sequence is TGCGCCAGCAGCCGGAGCGGGATCTGGGGCAATGAGCAGTTCTTC.